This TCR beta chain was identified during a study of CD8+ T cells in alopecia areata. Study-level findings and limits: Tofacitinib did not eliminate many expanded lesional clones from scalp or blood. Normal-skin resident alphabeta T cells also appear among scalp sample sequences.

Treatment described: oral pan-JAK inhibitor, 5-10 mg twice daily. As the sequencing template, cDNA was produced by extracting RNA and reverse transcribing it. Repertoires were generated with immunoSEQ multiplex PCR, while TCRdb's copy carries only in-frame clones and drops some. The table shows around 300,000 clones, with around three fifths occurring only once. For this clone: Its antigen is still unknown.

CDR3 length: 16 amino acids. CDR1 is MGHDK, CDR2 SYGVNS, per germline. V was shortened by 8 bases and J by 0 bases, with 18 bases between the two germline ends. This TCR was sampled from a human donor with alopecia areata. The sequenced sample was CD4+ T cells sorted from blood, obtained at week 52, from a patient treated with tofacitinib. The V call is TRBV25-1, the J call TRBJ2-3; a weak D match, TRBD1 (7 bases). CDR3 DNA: TGTGCCAGCGGTACTTTACAGGGGACTAGCACAGATACGCAGTATTTT. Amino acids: CASGTLQGTSTDTQYF.